This TCR beta chain derives from a study of blood T cell repertoires in COVID-19. Overall study: The United States, Italy and Spain were the sources of the acute and convalescent COVID-19 samples. From T cells, B-cell-depleted T cells, or PBMCs came the material, which was cDNA or gDNA.

As processed by the authors: Reference gene primer amplification gave estimated nucleated cell counts. Some clones are missing from TCRdb's copy, which holds only in-frame ones; the method was immunoSEQ multiplex PCR. For V, J and clone size, that table is used; D and trimming come from the DNA. The sample includes around 180,000 clones, around three quarters of them seen just once. CDR1 is MNHEY and CDR2 is SVGEGT in the germline V gene. Trimming shortened V by 2 bases and J by 4 bases, and 14 bases separated the two germline ends. The CDR3 runs 15 residues. The J gene is TRBJ1-2, the V gene TRBV6-2 or TRBV6-3; maybe TRBD1 (5 bases). The material sequenced was peripheral blood. The receptor's source is an older man with active or convalescent COVID-19. The CDR3 loop reads CASSYPRQSTYGYTF. The CDR3 nucleotides read TGTGCCAGCAGTTACCCTAGACAGAGTACCTATGGCTACACCTTC.